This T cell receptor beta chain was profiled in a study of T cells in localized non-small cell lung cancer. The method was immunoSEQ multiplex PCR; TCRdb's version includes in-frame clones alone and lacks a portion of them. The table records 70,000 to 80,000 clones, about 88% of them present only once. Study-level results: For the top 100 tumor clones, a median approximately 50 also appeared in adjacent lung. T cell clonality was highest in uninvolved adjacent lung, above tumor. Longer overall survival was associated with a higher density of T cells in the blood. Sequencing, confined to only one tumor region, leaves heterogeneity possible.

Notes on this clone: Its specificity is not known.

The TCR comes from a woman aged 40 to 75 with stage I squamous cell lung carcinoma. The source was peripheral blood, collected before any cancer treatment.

CDR3 nucleotide sequence: TGTGCCAGCAGCACCGAGGCAGGGGGAGGACCCCTCCACTTT. It specifies CASSTEAGGGPLHF. V is TRBV6-6 and J is TRBJ1-6; 7 bases map to TRBD1. V shed 6 bases, J shed 12 bases, and the junction held 11 bases outside the gene matches. From germline, CDR1 is MNHNY and CDR2 SVGAGI (reference sequence). The CDR3 covers 14 residues.